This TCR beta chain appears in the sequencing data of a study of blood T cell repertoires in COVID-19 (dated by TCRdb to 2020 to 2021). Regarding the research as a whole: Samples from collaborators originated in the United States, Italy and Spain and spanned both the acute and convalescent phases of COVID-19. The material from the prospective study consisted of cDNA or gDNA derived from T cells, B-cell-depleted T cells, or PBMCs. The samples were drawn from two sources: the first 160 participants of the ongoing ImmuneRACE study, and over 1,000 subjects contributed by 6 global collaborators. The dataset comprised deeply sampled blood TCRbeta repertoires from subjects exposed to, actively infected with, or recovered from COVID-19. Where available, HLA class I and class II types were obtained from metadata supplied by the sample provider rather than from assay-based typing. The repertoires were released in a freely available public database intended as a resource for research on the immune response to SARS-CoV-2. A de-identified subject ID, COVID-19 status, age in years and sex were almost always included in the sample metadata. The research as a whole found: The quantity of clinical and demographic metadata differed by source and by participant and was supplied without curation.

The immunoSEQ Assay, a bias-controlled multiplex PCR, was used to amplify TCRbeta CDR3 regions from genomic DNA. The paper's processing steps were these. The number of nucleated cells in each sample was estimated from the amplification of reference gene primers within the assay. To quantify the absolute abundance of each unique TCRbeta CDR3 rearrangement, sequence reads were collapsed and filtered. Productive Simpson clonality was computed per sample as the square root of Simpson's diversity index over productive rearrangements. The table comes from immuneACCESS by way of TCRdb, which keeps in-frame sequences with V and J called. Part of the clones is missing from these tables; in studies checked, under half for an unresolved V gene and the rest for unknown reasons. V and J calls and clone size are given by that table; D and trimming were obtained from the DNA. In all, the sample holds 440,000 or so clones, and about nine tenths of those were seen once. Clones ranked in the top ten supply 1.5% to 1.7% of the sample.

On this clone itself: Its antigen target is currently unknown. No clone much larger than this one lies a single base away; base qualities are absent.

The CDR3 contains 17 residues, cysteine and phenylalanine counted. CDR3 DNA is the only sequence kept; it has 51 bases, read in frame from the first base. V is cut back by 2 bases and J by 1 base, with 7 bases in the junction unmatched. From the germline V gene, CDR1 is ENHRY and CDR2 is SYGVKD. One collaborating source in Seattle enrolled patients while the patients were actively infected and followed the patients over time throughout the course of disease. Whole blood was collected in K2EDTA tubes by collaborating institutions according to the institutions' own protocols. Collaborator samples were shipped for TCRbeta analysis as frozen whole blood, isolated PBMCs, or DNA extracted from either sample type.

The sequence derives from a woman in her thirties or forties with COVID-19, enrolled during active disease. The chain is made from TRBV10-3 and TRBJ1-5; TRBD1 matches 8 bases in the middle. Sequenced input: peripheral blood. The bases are TGTGCCATCAGTGAGGGACAGGGCCGGGGGAGCAATCAGCCCCAGCATTTT. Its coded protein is CAISEGQGRGSNQPQHF.